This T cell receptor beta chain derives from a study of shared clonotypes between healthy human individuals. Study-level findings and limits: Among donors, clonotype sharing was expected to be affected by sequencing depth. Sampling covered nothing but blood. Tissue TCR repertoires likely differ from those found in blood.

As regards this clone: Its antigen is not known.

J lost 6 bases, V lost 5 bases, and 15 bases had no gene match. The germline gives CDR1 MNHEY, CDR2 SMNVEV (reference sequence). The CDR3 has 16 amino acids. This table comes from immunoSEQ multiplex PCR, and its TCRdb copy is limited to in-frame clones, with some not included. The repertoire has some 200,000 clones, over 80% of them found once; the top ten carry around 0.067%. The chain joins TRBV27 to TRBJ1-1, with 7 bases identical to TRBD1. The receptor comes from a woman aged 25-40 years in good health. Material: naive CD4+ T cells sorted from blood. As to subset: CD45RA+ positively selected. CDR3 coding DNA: TGTGCCAGCAGTCGTCGACAGGGTTACGGGGCATCTGAAGCTTTCTTT. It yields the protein CASSRRQGYGASEAFF.